Sequencing of this T cell receptor beta chain was carried out in a study of blood T cell repertoires in COVID-19. Study details: Sites across the United States, Italy and Spain contributed samples from acute and convalescent COVID-19. Sample material is recorded as cDNA or gDNA derived from T cells, B-cell-depleted T cells, or PBMCs.

As handled by the study authors: The assay estimated nucleated cells by amplifying reference gene primers. TCRdb's table, derived via immunoSEQ multiplex PCR, lists solely in-frame clones and lacks some. V, J and clone size are those of that table, while D and trimming were read from the DNA. The sample includes 150,000 to 200,000 clones, approximately 89% of them seen just once. The germline gives CDR1 SNHLY, CDR2 FYNNEI. CDR3 length: 14 amino acids. The V end lost 8 bases, the J end lost 3 bases, and 15 bases lay between the germline ends. The receptor was derived from a woman aged 25 to 39 with acute or convalescent COVID-19. The sequencing sample was made of peripheral blood. The chain combines TRBV2 with TRBJ2-3; D not certain. CDR3 nucleotides: TGTGCCAGCTCGAGGTCCATCGGGACAGATACGCAGTATTTT. Translation: CASSRSIGTDTQYF.